This T cell receptor (beta chain) originates from a study of cytomegalovirus exposure and HLA in healthy donors. General observations from the study: CMV serostatus was the only immune exposure information that was available.

Both 60 Vbeta primers and 13 Jbeta primers went into the PCR. TCRdb's table, derived via immunoSEQ multiplex PCR, lists solely in-frame clones and lacks some. Here the sample spans under 200,000 clones, over 75% being singletons. A word on this clone: Its specificity is unknown.

This CDR3 is 15 amino acids long. Germline V CDR1 and CDR2: MNHEY, SVGAGI. Trimming stripped 6 bases from V and 2 bases from J, with 17 bases between. Sequencing used PBMCs. J is TRBJ2-7 and V is TRBV6-5; D may be TRBD2 (6 bases). The TCR sequence derives from a woman aged 18-29 years in good health and CMV-seronegative. CDR3 loop: CASRTTGVMTYEQYF. The CDR3 coding sequence is TGTGCCAGCAGGACCACGGGGGTGATGACCTACGAGCAGTACTTC.